The clone carrying this T cell receptor (beta chain) was seen a handful of times. Its specificity is not known. These data are taken from a study of T-cell reconstitution after alpha-beta-depleted transplantation in children. General study findings and limits: Surviving recipient T cells and thymic progenitors produced the high day-60 TCRbeta diversity seen in some patients. Reportedly, roughly two months post-transplant, alpha-beta T cells arose from several hundred expanded graft clones. At one year after transplant, newly produced T cells mostly accounted for T-cell counts and diversity.

V was clipped by 4 bases and J by 13 bases; unmatched bases: 19. The CDR3 runs to 16 residues. Germline V gene lookup returns CDR1 SGDLS and CDR2 YYNGEE. Unique molecular identifiers were used to barcode this TCRbeta library. TCRdb recomputed calls from the PCR reads with MiXCR, one row per CDR3 protein. The data hold about 830,000 distinct CDR3 sequences, with 16% observed a single time. The sequence came from a male patient younger than 18 who had a stem cell transplant for acute lymphoblastic leukemia, so the T cells may come from the graft donor. Here the sequenced sample was PBMCs, mostly from graft donor cells, taken 360 days after TCRalphabeta/CD19-depleted stem cell transplant. The chain carries TRBV9 and TRBJ2-1; 8 bases are a match to TRBD2. CDR3 sequence (DNA): TGTGCCAGCAGCCCCCGTTTACTAGCGGAAGCCGGACGTCAGTTCTTC. As protein: CASSPRLLAEAGRQFF.